A selection of T cell receptor beta chains follows, all from one sample in a study of blood T cell repertoires in COVID-19. Sequenced by immunoSEQ multiplex PCR; TCRdb stores in-frame clones only, minus some. In the table there are about 260,000 clones, over 75% of which are singletons. Sample: peripheral blood. The receptors here all came from a human donor in a cohort sampled during active COVID-19. Each CDR3 is given with its conserved first and last residue. A D gene is named only where the DNA matches it firmly. Clone size, where shown, is once, few, many, or a class for clones that have expanded.

V: TRBV5-4
J: TRBJ2-7
size: .
D: TRBD1
DNA: TGTGCCAGCAGCCCTCGGGACAGGGGGACCTACGAGCAGTACTTC
CDR3: CASSPRDRGTYEQYF

V: TRBV9
J: TRBJ2-5
size: .
D: .
DNA: TGTGCCAGCAGCTCCCCACTAGCTGAAGAGACCCAGTACTTC
CDR3: CASSSPLAEETQYF

V: TRBV28
J: TRBJ1-6
size: .
D: .
DNA: TGTGCCAGCAGTTTACATATGCCGGCACCCCTCCACTTT
CDR3: CASSLHMPAPLHF

V: TRBV27
J: TRBJ1-2
size: .
D: .
DNA: TGTGCCAGCAGTTTATCTCGGGAGACCTATGGCTACACCTTC
CDR3: CASSLSRETYGYTF

V: TRBV7-8
J: TRBJ1-1
size: .
D: .
DNA: TGTGCCAGCAGCTTAGCGCGGGGTAACACTGAAGCTTTCTTT
CDR3: CASSLARGNTEAFF

V: TRBV29-1
J: TRBJ2-7
size: .
D: .
DNA: TGCAGCGTTGAAGTAGCCTACGAGCAGTACTTC
CDR3: CSVEVAYEQYF

V: TRBV5-4
J: TRBJ2-3
size: once
D: .
DNA: TGTGCCAGCAGTCGGAACAGGGCTAGCACAGATACGCAGTATTTT
CDR3: CASSRNRASTDTQYF

V: TRBV20-1
J: TRBJ1-1
size: many
D: .
DNA: TGCAGTGCTAGTGTTACCGGACTGCTGAACACTGAAGCTTTCTTT
CDR3: CSASVTGLLNTEAFF

V: TRBV7-9
J: TRBJ1-3
size: .
D: .
DNA: TGTGCCAGCAGCTTAGAGTACAAGAACACCATATATTTT
CDR3: CASSLEYKNTIYF

V: TRBV6-2/TRBV6-3
J: TRBJ2-1
size: .
D: TRBD2
DNA: TGTGCCAGCAGTTACGGCGGGAGGGGAGGCAATGAGCAGTTCTTC
CDR3: CASSYGGRGGNEQFF

V: TRBV29-1
J: TRBJ1-2
size: .
D: .
DNA: TGCAGCGTTGCGCAGGCGGGGGGTAACTATGGCTACACCTTC
CDR3: CSVAQAGGNYGYTF